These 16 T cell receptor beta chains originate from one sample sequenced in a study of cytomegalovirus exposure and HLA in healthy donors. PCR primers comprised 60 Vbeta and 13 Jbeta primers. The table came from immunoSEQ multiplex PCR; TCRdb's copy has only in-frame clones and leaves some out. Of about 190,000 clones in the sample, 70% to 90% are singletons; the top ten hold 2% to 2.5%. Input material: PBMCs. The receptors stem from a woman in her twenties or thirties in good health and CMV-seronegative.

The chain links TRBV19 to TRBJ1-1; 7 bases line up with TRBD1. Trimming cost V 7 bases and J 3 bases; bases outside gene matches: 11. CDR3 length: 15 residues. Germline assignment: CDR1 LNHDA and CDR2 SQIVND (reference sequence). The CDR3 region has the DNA TGTGCCAGTACCCTTTCTCCGACAGGGTACACTGAAGCTTTCTTT. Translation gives CASTLSPTGYTEAFF.

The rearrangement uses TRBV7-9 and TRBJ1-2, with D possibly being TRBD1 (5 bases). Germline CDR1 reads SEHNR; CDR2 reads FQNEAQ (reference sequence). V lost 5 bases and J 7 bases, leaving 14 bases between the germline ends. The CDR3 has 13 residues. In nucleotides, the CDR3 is TGTGCCAGCAGCCTCCAGGGAAGGGGTGGCTACACCTTC. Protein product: CASSLQGRGGYTF.

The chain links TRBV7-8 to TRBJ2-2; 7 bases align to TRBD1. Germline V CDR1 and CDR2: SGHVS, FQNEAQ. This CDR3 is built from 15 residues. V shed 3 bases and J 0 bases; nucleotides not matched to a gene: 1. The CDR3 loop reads CASSFGTANTGELFF. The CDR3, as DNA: TGTGCCAGCAGCTTTGGGACAGCGAACACCGGGGAGCTGTTTTTT.

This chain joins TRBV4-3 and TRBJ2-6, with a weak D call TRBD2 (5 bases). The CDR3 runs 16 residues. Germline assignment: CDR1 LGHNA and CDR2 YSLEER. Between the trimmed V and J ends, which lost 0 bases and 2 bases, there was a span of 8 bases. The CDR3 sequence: CASSQEVGTGANVLTF. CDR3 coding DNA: TGCGCCAGCAGCCAAGAGGTCGGGACTGGGGCCAACGTCCTGACTTTC.

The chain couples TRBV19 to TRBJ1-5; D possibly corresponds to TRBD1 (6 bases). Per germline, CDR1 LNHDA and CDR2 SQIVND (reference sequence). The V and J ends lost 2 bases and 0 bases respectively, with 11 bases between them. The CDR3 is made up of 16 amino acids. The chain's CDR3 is CASSIRDRNSNQPQHF. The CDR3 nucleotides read TGTGCCAGTAGTATACGTGACAGGAATAGCAATCAGCCCCAGCATTTT.

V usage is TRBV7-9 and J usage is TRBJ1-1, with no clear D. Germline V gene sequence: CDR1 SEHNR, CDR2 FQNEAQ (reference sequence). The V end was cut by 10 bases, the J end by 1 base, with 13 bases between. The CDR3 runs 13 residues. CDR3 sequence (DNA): TGTGCCACCGATACTTCAAGGAACACTGAAGCTTTCTTT. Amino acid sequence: CATDTSRNTEAFF.

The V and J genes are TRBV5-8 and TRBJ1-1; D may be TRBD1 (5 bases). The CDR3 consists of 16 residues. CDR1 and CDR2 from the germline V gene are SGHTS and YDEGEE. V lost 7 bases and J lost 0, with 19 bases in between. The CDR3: CASEEGFGVVNTEAFF. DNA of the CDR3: TGTGCCAGCGAGGAGGGGTTCGGGGTCGTGAACACTGAAGCTTTCTTT.

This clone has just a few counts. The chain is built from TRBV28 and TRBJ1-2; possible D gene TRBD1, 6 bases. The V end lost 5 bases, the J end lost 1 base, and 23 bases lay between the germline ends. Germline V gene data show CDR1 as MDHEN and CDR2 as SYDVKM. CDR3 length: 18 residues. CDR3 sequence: CASSPTPRTERLNYGYTF. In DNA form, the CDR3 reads TGTGCCAGCAGTCCCACTCCTCGGACAGAGAGACTTAACTATGGCTACACCTTC.

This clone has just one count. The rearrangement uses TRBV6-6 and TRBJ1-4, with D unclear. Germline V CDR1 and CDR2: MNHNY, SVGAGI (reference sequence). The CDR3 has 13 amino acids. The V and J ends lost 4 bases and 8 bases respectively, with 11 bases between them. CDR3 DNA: TGTGCCAGCAGTTCTGTCTTTGCGGAAAAACTGTTTTTT. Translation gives CASSSVFAEKLFF.

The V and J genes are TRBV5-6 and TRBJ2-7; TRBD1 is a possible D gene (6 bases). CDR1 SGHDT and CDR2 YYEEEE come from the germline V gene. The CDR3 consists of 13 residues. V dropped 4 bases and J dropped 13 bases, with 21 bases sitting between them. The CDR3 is CASSQQPEQGYYF. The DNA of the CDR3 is TGTGCCAGCAGCCAACAGCCAGAACAGGGCTATTACTTC.

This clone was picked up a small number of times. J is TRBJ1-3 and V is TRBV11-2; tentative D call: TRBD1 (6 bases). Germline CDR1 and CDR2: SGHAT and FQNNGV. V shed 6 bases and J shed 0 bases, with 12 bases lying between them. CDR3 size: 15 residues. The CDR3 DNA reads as TGTGCCAGCAGTCAGGGGTCCCACTCTGGAAACACCATATATTTT. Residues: CASSQGSHSGNTIYF.

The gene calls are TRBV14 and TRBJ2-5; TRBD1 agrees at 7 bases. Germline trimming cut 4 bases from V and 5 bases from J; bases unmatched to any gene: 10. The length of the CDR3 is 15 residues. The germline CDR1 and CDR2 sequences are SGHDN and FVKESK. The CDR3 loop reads CASSRDRVFHETQYF. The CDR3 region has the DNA TGTGCCAGCAGCCGCGACAGGGTTTTTCATGAGACCCAGTACTTC.

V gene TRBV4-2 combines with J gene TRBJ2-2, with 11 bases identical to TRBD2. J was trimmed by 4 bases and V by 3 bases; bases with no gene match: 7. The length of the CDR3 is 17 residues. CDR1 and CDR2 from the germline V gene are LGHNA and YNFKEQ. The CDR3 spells CASSQALGLAGTGELFF. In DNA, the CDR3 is TGTGCCAGCAGCCAGGCGCTCGGACTAGCGGGCACCGGGGAGCTGTTTTTT.

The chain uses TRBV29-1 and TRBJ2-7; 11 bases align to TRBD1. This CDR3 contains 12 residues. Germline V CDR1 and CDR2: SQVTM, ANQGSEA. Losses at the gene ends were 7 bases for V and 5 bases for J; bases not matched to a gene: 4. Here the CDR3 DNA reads TGCAGCGCCCCGGGACAGGGGGACGAGCAGTACTTC. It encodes CSAPGQGDEQYF.

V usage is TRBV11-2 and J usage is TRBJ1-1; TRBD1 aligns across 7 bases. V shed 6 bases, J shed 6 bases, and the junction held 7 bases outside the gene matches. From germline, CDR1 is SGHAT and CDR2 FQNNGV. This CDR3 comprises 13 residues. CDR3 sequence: CASRYTGVAEAFF. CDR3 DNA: TGTGCCAGCAGGTACACAGGGGTGGCTGAAGCTTTCTTT.

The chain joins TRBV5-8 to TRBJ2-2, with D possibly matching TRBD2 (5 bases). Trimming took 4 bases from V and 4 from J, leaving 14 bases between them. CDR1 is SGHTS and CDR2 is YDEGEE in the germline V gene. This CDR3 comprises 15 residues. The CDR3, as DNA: TGTGCCAGCAGCCGGACTGACGGAGGCACCGGGGAGCTGTTTTTT. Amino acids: CASSRTDGGTGELFF.